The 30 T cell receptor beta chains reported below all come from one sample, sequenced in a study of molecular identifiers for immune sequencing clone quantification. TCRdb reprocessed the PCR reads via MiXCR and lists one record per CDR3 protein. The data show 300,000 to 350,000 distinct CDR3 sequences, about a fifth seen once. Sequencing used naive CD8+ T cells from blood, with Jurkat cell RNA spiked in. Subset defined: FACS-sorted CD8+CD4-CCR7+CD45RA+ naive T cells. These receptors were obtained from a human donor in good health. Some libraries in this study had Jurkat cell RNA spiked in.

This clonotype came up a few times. The CDR3 bases are TGTGCCTGGGGTAGCGGGGCGAGCTCCTACAATGAGCAGTTCTTC. Its translation is CAWGSGASSYNEQFF. V usage is TRBV30 and J usage is TRBJ2-1, with 8 bases lining up with TRBD2. From germline, CDR1 is GTSNPN and CDR2 SVGIG (reference sequence). The CDR3 sequence is 15 residues long. V shed 5 bases and J 0 bases; nucleotides not matched to a gene: 6.

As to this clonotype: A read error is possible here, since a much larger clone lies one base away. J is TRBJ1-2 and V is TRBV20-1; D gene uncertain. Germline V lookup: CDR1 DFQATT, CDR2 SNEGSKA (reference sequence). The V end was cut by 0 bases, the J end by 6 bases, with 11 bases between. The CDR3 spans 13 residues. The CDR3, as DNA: TGCAGTGCTAGAGATGAACGGTTCAATGGCTACACCTTC. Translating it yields CSARDERFNGYTF.

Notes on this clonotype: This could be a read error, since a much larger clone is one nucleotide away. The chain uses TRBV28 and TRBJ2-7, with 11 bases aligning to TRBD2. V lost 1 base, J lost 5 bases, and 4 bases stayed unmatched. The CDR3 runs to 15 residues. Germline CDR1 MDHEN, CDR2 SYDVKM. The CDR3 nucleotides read TGTGCCAGCAGTTTATCGACTAGCGGGACCCACGAGCAGTACTTC. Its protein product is CASSLSTSGTHEQYF.

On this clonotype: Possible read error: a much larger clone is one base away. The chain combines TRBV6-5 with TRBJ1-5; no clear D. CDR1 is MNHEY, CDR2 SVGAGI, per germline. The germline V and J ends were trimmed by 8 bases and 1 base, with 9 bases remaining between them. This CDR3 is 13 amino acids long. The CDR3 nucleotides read TGTGCCAGCGGGGTTCAAAGCAATCAGCCCCAGCATTTT. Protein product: CASGVQSNQPQHF.

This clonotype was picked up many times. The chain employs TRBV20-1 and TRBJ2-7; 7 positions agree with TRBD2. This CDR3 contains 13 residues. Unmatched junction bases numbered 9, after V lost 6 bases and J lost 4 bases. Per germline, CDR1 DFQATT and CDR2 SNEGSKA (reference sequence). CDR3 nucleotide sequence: TGCAGTGCCGCCGGGGACTACGAATACGAGCAGTACTTC. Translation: CSAAGDYEYEQYF.

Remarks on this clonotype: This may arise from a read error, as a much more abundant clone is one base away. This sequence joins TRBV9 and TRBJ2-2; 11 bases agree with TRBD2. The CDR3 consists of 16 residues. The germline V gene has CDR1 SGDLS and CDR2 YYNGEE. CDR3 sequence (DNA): TGTGCCAGCAGCGGACGACTAGCGGGGTACACCGGGGAGCTGCTTTTT. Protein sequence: CASSGRLAGYTGELLF. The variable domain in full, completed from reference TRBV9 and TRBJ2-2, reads DSGVTQTPKHLITATGQRVTLRCSPRSGDLSVYWYQQSLDQGLQFLIQYYNGEERAKGNILERFSAQQFPDLHSELNLSSLELGDSALYFCASSGRLAGYTGELLFGEGSRLTVL.

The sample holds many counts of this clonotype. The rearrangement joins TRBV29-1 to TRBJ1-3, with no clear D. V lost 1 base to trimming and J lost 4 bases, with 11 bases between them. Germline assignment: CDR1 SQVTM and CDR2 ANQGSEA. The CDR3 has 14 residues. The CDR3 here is CSVEVTGPGNTIYF. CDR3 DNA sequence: TGCAGCGTTGAAGTCACCGGACCGGGAAACACCATATATTTT.

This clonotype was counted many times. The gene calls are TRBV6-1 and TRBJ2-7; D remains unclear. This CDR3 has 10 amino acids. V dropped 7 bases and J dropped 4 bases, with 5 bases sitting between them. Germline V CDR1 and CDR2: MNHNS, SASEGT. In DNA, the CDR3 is TGTGCCAGCATTGGGTACGAGCAGTACTTC. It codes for CASIGYEQYF.

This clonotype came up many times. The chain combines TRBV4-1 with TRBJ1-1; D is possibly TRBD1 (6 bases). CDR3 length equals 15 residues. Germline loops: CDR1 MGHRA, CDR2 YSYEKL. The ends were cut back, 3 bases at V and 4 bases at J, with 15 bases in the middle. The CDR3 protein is CASSQGAGMVTEAFF. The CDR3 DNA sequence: TGCGCCAGCAGCCAGGGGGCGGGGATGGTCACTGAAGCTTTCTTT.

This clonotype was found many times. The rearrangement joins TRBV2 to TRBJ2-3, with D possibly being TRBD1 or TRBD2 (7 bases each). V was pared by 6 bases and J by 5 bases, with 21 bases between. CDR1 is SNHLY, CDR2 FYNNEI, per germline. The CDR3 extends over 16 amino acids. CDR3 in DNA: TGTGCCAGCAGAGACGACAGGGAGGGGGGAATAGATACGCAGTATTTT. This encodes CASRDDREGGIDTQYF.

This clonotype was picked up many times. CDR3 sequence: CASSQDLWRVGYGYTF. The CDR3 DNA reads as TGCGCCAGCAGCCAAGATCTGTGGAGGGTGGGCTATGGCTACACCTTC. The V call is TRBV4-3, the J call TRBJ1-2; no clear D gene. With 0 bases removed from V and 4 bases from J, the gap between germline ends came to 15 bases. The CDR3 extends over 16 amino acids. Germline-derived CDR1 and CDR2 are LGHNA and YSLEER.

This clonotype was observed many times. CDR3 amino acids: CASSFGSASGLYGYTF. CDR3 DNA sequence: TGTGCCAGCAGTTTCGGGAGTGCCAGCGGACTCTATGGCTACACCTTC. The chain couples TRBV6-2 or TRBV6-3 to TRBJ1-2; no clear D gene. Trimming left V 4 bases short and J 4 bases short, with 19 bases between. CDR1 is MNHEY, CDR2 SVGEGT, per germline. The CDR3 consists of 16 residues.

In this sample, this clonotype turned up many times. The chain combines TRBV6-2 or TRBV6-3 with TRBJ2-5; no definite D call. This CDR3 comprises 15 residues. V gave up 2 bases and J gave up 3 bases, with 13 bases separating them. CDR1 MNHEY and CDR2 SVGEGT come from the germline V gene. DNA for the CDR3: TGTGCCAGCAGTTACGCAGTGACACACGAAGAGACCCAGTACTTC. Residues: CASSYAVTHEETQYF.

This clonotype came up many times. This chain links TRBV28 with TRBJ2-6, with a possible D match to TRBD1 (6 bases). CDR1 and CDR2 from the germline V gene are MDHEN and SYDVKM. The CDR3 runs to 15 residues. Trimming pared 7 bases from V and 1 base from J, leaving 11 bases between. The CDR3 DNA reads TGTGCCAGCACGAAAGGGGGTTCTGGGGCCAACGTCCTGACTTTC. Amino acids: CASTKGGSGANVLTF.

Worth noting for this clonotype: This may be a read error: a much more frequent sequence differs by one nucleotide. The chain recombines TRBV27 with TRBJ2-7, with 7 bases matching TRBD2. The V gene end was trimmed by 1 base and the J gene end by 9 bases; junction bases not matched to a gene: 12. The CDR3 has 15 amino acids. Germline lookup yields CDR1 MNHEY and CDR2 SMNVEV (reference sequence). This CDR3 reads CASSLWTSPGGGQYF. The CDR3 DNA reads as TGTGCCAGCAGTTTATGGACTAGTCCGGGAGGCGGGCAGTACTTC.

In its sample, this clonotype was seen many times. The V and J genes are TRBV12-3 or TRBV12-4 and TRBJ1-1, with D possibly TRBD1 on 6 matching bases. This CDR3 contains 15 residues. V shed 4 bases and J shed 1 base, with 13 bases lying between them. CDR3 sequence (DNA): TGTGCCAGCAGTTCATTGCGGACAGAGAACACTGAAGCTTTCTTT. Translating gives CASSSLRTENTEAFF.

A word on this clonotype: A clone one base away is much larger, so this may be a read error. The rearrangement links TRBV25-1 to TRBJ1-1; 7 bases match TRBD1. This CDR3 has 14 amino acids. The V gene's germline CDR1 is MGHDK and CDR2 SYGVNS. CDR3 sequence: CASSQTGTDTEASF. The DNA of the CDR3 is TGTGCCAGCAGCCAAACGGGGACAGACACTGAAGCTTCCTTT.

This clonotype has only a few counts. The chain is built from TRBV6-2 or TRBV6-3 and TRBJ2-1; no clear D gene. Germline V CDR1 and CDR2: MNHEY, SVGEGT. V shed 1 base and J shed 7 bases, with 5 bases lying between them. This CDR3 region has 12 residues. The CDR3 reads CASSYYANEQFF. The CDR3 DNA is TGTGCCAGCAGTTACTACGCTAATGAGCAGTTCTTC.

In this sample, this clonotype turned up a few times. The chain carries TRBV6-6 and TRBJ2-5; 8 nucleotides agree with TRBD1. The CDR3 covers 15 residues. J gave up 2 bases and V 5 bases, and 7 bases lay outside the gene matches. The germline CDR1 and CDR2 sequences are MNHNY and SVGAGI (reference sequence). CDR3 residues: CASSILDRGQETQYF. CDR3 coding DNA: TGTGCCAGCAGTATCTTAGACAGGGGTCAAGAGACCCAGTACTTC.

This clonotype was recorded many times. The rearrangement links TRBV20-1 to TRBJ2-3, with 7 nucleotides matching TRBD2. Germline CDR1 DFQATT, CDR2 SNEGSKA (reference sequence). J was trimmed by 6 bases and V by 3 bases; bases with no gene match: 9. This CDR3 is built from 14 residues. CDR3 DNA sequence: TGCAGTGCTAGGGACCGGTTGCGGGAGGATACGCAGTATTTT. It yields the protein CSARDRLREDTQYF.

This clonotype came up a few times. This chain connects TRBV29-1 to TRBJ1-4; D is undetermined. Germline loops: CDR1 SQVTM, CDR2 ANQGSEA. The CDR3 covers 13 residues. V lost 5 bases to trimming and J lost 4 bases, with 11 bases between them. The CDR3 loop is CSVSGLSNEKLFF. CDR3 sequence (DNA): TGCAGCGTTTCTGGGCTAAGTAATGAAAAACTGTTTTTT. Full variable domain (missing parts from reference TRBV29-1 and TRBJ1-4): SAVISQKPSRDICQRGTSLTIQCQVDSQVTMMFWYRQQPGQSLTLIATANQGSEATYESGFVIDKFPISRPNLTFSTLTVSNMSPEDSSIYLCSVSGLSNEKLFFGSGTQLSVL.

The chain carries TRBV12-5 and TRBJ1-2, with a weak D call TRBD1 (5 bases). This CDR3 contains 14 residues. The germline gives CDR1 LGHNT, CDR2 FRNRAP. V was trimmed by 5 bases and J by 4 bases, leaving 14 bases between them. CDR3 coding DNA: TGTGCTAGTGGTCTGGCTTGGGACGGCTATGGCTACACCTTC. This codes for CASGLAWDGYGYTF.

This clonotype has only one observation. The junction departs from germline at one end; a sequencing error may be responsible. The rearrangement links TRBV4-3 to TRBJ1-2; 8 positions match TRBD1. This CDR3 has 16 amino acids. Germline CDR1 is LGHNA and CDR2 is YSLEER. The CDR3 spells CASSQEFDRGDYGFTF. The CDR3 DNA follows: TGCGCCAGCAGCCAAGAGTTTGACAGGGGCGACTATGGCTTCACCTTC.

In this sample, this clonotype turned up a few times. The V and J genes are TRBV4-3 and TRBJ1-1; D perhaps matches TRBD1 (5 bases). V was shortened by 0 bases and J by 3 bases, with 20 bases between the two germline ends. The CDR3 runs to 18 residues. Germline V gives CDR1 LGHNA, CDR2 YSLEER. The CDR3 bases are TGCGCCAGCAGCCAAGATCAAGGGCCAGGGTCGTGGGACACTGAAGCTTTCTTT. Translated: CASSQDQGPGSWDTEAFF.

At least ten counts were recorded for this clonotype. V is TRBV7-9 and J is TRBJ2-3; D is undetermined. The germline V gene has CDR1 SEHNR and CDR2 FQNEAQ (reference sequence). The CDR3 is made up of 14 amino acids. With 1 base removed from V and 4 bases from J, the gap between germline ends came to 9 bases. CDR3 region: CASSLVGSADTQYF. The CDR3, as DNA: TGTGCCAGCAGCTTAGTGGGATCTGCAGATACGCAGTATTTT.

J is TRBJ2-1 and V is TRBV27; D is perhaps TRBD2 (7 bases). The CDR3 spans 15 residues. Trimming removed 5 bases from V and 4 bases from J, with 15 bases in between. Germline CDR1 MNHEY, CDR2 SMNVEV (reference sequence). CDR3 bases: TGTGCCAGCAGTGGGGAACAGGGAGGGTACAATGAGCAGTTCTTC. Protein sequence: CASSGEQGGYNEQFF.

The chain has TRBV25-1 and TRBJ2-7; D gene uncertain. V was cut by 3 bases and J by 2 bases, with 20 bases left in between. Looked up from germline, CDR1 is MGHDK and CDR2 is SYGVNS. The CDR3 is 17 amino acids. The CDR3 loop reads CASSDRAGTYLPYEQYF. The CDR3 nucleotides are TGTGCCAGCAGTGACCGGGCCGGCACTTATCTCCCCTACGAGCAGTACTTC.

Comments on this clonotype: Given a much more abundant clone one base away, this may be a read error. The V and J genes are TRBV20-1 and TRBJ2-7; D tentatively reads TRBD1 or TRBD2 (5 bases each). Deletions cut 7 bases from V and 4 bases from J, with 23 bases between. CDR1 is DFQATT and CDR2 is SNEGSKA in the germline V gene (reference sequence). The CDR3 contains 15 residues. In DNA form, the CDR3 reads TGCAGTGTTACTAGTCCGACAGTGCACGGGTACGAGCAGTACTTC. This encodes CSVTSPTVHGYEQYF.

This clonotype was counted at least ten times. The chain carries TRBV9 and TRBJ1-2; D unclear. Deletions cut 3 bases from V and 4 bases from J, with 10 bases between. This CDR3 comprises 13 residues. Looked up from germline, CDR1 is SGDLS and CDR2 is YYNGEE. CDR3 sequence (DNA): TGTGCCAGCAGCGCACTGCAGTCCTATGGCTACACCTTC. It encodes CASSALQSYGYTF.

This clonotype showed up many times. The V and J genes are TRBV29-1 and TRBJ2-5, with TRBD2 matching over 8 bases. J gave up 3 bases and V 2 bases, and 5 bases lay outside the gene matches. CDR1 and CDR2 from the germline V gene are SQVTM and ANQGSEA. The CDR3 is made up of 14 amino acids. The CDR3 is CSVELAGLEETQYF. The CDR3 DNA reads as TGCAGCGTTGAATTAGCGGGATTAGAAGAGACCCAGTACTTC.